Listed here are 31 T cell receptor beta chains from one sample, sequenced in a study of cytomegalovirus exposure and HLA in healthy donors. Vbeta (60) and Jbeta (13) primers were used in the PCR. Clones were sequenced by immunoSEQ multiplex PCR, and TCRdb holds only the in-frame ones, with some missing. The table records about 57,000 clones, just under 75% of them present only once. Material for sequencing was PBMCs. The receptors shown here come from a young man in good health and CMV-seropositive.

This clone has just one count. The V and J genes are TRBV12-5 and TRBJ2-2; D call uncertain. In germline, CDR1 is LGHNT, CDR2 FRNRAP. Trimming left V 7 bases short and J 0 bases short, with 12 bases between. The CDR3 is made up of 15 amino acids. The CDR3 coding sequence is TGTGCTAGTGCCACTGACAAGACGAACACCGGGGAGCTGTTTTTT. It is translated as CASATDKTNTGELFF.

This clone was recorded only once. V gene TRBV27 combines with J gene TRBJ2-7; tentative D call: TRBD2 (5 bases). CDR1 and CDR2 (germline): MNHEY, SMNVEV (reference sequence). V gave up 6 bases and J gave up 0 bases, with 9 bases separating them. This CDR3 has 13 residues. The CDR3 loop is CASSPGFSYEQYF. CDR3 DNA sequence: TGTGCCAGCAGCCCGGGATTCTCCTACGAGCAGTACTTC.

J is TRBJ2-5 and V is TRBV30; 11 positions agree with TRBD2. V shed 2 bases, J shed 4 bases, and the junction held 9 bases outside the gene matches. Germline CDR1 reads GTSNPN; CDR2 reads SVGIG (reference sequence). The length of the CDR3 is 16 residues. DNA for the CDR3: TGTGCCTGGAGTACAGGGTTAGCGGGGGGGCTAGAGACCCAGTACTTC. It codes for CAWSTGLAGGLETQYF.

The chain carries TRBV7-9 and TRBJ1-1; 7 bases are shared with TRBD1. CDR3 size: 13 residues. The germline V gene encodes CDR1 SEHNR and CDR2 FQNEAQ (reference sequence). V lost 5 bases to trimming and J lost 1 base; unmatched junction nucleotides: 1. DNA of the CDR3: TGTGCCAGCAGCCAGGGGGGGAACACTGAAGCTTTCTTT. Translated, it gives CASSQGGNTEAFF.

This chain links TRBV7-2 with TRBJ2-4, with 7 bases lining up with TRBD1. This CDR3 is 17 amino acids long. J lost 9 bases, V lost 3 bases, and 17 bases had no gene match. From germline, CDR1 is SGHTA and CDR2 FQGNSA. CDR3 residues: CASSFLIPSGQFSIQYF. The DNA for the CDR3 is TGTGCCAGCAGCTTCCTCATTCCCTCGGGACAGTTTTCCATTCAGTACTTC.

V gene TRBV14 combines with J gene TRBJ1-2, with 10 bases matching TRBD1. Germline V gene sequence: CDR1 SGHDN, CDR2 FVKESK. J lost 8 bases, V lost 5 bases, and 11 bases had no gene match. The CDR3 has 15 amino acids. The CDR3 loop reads CASSTRTGGRGGYTF. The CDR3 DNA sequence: TGTGCCAGCAGCACTCGGACAGGGGGGCGTGGCGGCTACACCTTC.

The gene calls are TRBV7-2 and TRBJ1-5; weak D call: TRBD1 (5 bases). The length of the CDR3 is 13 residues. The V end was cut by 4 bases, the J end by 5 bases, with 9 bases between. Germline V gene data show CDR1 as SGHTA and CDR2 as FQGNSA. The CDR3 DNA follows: TGTGCCAGCAGCTCGACAGAGTATCAGCCCCAGCATTTT. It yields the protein CASSSTEYQPQHF.

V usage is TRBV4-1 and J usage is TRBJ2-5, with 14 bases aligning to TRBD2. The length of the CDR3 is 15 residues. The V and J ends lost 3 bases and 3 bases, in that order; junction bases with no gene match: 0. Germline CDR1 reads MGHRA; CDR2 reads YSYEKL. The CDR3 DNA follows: TGCGCCAGCAGCCAGACTAGCGGGGGGGAAGAGACCCAGTACTTC. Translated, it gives CASSQTSGGEETQYF.

The DNA of the CDR3 is TGTGCCACCAGCAGAGTCGGGGGGAGGTGGAATGGCTACACCTTC. Its protein is CATSRVGGRWNGYTF. V and J are TRBV15 and TRBJ1-2; a possible D gene is TRBD1 (5 bases). CDR3 length equals 15 residues. The V and J ends lost 1 base and 6 bases respectively, with 15 bases between them. Germline CDR1 and CDR2: LNHNV and YYDKDF (reference sequence).

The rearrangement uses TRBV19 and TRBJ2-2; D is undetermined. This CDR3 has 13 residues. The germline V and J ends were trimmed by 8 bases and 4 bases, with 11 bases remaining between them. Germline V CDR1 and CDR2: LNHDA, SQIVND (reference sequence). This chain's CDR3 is CASSYSTTGELFF. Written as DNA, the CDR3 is TGTGCCAGTTCGTACAGCACCACCGGGGAGCTGTTTTTT.

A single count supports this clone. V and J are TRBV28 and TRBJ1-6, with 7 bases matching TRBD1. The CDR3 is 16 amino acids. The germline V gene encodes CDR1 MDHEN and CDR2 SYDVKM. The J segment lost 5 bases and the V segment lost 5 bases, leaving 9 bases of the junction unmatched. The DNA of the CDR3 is TGTGCCAGCAGTCTGCATCGACAGGGCAATAATTCACCCCTCCACTTT. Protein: CASSLHRQGNNSPLHF.

The CDR3: CASSLEKGAGMVNEQFF. In DNA form, the CDR3 reads TGTGCCAGCAGCTTAGAGAAGGGGGCGGGGATGGTCAATGAGCAGTTCTTC. The chain joins TRBV7-2 to TRBJ2-1, with D maybe TRBD1 (7 bases). Germline values: CDR1 SGHTA, CDR2 FQGNSA. V was pared by 1 base and J by 6 bases, with 19 bases between. This CDR3 spans 17 amino acids.

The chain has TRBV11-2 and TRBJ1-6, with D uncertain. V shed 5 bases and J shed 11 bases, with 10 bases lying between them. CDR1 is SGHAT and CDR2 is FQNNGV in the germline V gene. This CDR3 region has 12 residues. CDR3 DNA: TGTGCCAGCAGCGTGTGGGCCCCACCCCTCCACTTT. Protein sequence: CASSVWAPPLHF.

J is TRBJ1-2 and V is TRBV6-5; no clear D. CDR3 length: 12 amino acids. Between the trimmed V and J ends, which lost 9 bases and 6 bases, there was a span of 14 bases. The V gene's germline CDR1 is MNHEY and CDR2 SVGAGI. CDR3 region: CASYGIHNGYTF. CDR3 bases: TGTGCCAGTTACGGGATTCACAATGGCTACACCTTC.

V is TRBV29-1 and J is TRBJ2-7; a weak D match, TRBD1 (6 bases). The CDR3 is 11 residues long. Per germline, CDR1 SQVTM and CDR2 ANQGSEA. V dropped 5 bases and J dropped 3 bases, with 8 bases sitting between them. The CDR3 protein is CSVFRGYEQYF. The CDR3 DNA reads TGCAGCGTTTTCAGGGGCTACGAGCAGTACTTC.

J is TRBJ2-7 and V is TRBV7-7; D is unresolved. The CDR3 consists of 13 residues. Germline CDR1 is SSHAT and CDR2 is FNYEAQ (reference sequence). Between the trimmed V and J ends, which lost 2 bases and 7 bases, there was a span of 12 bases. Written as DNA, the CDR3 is TGTGCCAGCAGCTTATCCTCATCTAGGGAGCAGTACTTC. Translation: CASSLSSSREQYF.

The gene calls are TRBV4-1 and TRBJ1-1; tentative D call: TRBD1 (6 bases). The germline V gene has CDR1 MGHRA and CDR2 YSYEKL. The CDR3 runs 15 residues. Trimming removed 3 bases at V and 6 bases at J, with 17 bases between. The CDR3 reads CASSQSYQGIPEAFF. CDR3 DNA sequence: TGCGCCAGCAGCCAGTCATACCAGGGGATCCCTGAAGCTTTCTTT.

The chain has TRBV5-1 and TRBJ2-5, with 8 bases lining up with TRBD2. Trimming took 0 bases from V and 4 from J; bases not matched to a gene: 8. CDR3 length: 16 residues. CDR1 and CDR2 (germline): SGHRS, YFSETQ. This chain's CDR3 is CASSLVGLGPGETQYF. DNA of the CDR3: TGCGCCAGCAGCTTGGTGGGACTAGGACCGGGAGAGACCCAGTACTTC. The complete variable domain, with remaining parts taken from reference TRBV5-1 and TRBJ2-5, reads KAGVTQTPRYLIKTRGQQVTLSCSPISGHRSVSWYQQTPGQGLQFLFEYFSETQRNKGNFPGRFSGRQFSNSRSEMNVSTLELGDSALYLCASSLVGLGPGETQYFGPGTRLLVL.

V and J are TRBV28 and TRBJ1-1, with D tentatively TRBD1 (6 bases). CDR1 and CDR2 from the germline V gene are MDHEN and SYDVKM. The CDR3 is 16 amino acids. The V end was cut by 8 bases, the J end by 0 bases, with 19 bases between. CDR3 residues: CASAGGGQGMNTEAFF. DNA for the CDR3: TGTGCCAGCGCCGGGGGGGGCCAGGGAATGAACACTGAAGCTTTCTTT.

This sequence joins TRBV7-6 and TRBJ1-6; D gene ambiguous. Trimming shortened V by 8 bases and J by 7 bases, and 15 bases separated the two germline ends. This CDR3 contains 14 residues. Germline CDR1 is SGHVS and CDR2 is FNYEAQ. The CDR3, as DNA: TGTGCCAGCCAGAGCGGACGACAAAATTCACCCCTCCACTTT. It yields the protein CASQSGRQNSPLHF.

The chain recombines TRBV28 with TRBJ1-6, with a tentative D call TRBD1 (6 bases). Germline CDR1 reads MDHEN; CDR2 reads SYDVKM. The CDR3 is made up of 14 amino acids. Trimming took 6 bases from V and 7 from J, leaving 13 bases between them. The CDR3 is CASSYPGQNSPLHF. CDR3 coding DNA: TGTGCCAGCAGCTATCCGGGACAAAATTCACCCCTCCACTTT.

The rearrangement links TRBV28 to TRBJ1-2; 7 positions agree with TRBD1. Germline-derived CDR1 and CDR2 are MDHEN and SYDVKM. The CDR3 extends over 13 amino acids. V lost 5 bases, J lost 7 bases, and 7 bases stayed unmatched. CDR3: CASSRRTGCGYTF. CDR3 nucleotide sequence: TGTGCCAGCAGTAGAAGGACAGGATGTGGCTACACCTTC.

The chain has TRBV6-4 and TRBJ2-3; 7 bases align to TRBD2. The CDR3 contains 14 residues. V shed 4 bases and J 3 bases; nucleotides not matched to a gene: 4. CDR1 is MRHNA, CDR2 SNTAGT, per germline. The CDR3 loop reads CASSVSGGTDTQYF. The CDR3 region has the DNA TGTGCCAGCAGTGTTTCGGGGGGAACAGATACGCAGTATTTT.

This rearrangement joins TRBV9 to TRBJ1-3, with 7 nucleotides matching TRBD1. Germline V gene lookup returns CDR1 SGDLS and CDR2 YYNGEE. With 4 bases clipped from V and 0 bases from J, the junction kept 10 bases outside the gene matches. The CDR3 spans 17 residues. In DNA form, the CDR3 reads TGTGCCAGCAGCTCCGGGACAGAGTCTTTCTCTGGAAACACCATATATTTT. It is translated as CASSSGTESFSGNTIYF.

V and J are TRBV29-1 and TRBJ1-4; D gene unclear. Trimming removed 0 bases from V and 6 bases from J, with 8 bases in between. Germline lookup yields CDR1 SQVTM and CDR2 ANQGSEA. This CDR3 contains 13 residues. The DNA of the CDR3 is TGCAGCGTTGAAGAGGGCGGGGATGAAAAACTGTTTTTT. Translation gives CSVEEGGDEKLFF. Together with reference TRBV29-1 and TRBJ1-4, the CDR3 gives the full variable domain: SAVISQKPSRDICQRGTSLTIQCQVDSQVTMMFWYRQQPGQSLTLIATANQGSEATYESGFVIDKFPISRPNLTFSTLTVSNMSPEDSSIYLCSVEEGGDEKLFFGSGTQLSVL.

The CDR3 region has the DNA TGTGCCAGCAGAACCGGGACACTTAACACCGGGGAGCTGTTTTTT. This gives the protein CASRTGTLNTGELFF. This chain joins TRBV25-1 and TRBJ2-2, with D perhaps matching TRBD1 (6 bases). Trimming took off 6 bases at V and 2 bases at J, with 13 bases between the two ends. The CDR3 is 15 amino acids. CDR1 is MGHDK and CDR2 is SYGVNS in the germline V gene.

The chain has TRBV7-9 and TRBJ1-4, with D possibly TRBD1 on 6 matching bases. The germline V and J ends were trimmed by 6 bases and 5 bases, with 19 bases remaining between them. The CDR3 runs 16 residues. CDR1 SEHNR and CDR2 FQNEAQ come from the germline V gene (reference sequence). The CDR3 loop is CASSPIWGPNNEKLFF. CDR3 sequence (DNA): TGTGCCAGCAGTCCCATTTGGGGGCCCAACAATGAAAAACTGTTTTTT.

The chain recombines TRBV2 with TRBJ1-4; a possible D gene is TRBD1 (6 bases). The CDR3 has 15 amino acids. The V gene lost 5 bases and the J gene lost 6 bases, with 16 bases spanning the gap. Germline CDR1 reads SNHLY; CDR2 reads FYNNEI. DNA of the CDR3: TGTGCCAGCAGTCCACTCCGGGCAGGGGATGAAAAACTGTTTTTT. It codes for CASSPLRAGDEKLFF. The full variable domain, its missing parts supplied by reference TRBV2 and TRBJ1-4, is EPEVTQTPSHQVTQMGQEVILRCVPISNHLYFYWYRQILGQKVEFLVSFYNNEISEKSEIFDDQFSVERPDGSNFTLKIRSTKLEDSAMYFCASSPLRAGDEKLFFGSGTQLSVL.

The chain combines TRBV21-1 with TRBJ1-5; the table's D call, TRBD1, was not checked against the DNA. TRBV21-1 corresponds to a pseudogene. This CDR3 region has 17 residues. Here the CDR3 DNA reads TGTGCCAGCAGCAAAGGTGCAGGGGGCGGTGGCAATCAGCCCCAGCATTTT. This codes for CASSKGAGGGGNQPQHF.

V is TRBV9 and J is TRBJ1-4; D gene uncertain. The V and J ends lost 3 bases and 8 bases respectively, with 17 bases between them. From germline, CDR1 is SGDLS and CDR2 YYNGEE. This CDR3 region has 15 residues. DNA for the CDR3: TGTGCCAGCAGCGGGTCAGGAAAAGCAGGAGAAAAACTGTTTTTT. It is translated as CASSGSGKAGEKLFF.

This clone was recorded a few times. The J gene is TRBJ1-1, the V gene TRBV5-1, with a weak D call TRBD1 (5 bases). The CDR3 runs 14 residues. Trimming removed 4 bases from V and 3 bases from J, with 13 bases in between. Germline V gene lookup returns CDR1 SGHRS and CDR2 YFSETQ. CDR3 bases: TGCGCCAGCAGCCCCTGGAGGGGAGACACTGAAGCTTTCTTT. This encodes CASSPWRGDTEAFF.